This note documents a single T cell receptor beta chain sequence. Per the authors' pipeline: Quantification of nucleated cells was approximated via reference gene primer amplification. Sequencing used immunoSEQ multiplex PCR; TCRdb keeps in-frame clones, though not all of them. V, J and clone size reflect that table, while D and trimming were determined from the DNA. Altogether around 64,000 clones are present, roughly 89% being singletons, with the ten largest covering 8.6%. V shed 4 bases, J shed 4 bases, and the junction held 8 bases outside the gene matches. Germline CDR1 LGHDT, CDR2 YNNKEL (reference sequence). This CDR3 is built from 15 residues. The data stem from a study of blood T cell repertoires in COVID-19. Study-wide context: COVID-19 samples from acute and convalescent phases originated in the United States, Italy and Spain. T cells, B-cell-depleted T cells, or PBMCs supplied cDNA or gDNA.

This sequence originates from a human donor in a cohort sampled during active COVID-19. Sequenced: peripheral blood. The chain links TRBV3-1 (or the pseudogene TRBV3-2) to TRBJ1-2; TRBD1 agrees at 8 bases. The CDR3 DNA is TGTGCCAGCAGCCTCCTTGGGCAGGGGGCCTATGGCTACACCTTC. It yields the protein CASSLLGQGAYGYTF.